The clone carrying this T cell receptor beta chain was counted a single time. The sample comes from a study of control samples from healthy donors and cancer patients. Using immunoSEQ multiplex PCR, the repertoire was profiled, and TCRdb retains in-frame clones only, with some absent. The table records 70,000 to 90,000 clones, 94% of them present only once. Germline V gene sequence: CDR1 KGHDR, CDR2 SFDVKD. This CDR3 contains 14 residues. With 5 bases removed from V and 4 bases from J, the gap between germline ends came to 14 bases. The chain employs TRBV24-1 and TRBJ2-7; a possible D gene is TRBD1 (5 bases). The sequence derives from a woman younger than 30 in good health. The sample was blood. The CDR3 nucleotides are TGTGCCACCAGTGGGTCAGGGCGGCCATACGAGCAGTACTTC. Translation: CATSGSGRPYEQYF.